The 13 T cell receptor beta chains below come from one sample, sequenced in a study of tumor-infiltrating lymphocytes in primary liver carcinoma. Blood RNA originated from unsorted whole blood, with germline DNA additionally extracted. The investigators made TCR beta cDNA from 500 ng total RNA, using a constant-region primer. Investigators got TCR beta libraries out of three nested multiplex PCR rounds, done with slightly modified ARM-PCR. Investigators reported that the first two PCR rounds, at 9 to 11 cycles each, used TRBV1-TRBV30 forward primers with a C-beta reverse primer. TCRdb ran MiXCR on the multiplex PCR reads and lists one entry per CDR3 protein. The data hold approximately 320,000 distinct CDR3 sequences, with about 50% observed a single time. The sample was peripheral blood. All receptors come from a woman aged 25 to 39 with primary liver carcinoma and hepatitis B virus infection.

A remark on this clonotype: The junction shows a germline mismatch at one end, possibly a read error. CDR3 loop: CVSSPDRETQYF. CDR3 nucleotides: TGTGTCAGCAGCCCTGATCGGGAGACCCAGTACTTT. This chain joins TRBV11-2 and TRBJ2-5; D may be TRBD2 (6 bases). In germline, CDR1 is SGHAT, CDR2 FQNNGV. There are 12 residues in the CDR3.

The rearrangement joins TRBV29-1 to TRBJ2-2; no clear D. The CDR3 runs to 12 residues. The V gene lost 4 bases and the J gene lost 7 bases, with 10 bases spanning the gap. Per the germline V gene, CDR1 is SQVTM and CDR2 is ANQGSEA. The CDR3 is CSVVAWDGELFF. The DNA for the CDR3 is TGCAGCGTTGTGGCATGGGACGGGGAGCTGTTTTTT.

Concerning this clonotype: An end of the junction does not agree with germline; a read error may underlie this. The genes are TRBV6-5 and TRBJ1-1; TRBD1 is a possible D gene (5 bases). Germline CDR1 MNHEY, CDR2 SVGAGI. The CDR3 consists of 15 residues. The DNA of the CDR3 is TGTGCCAGCGGTTACGAGGCAGGGTTGAACACTGAAGCTTTCTTT. This encodes CASGYEAGLNTEAFF.

The chain links TRBV28 to TRBJ1-2, with 7 bases identical to TRBD1. This CDR3 is 14 amino acids long. The junction had 10 bases not matched to a gene; V was cut back by 7 bases and J by 5 bases. CDR1 MDHEN and CDR2 SYDVKM come from the germline V gene. As DNA, the CDR3 is TGTGCCAGCACGCCCGGGACAGCAAATTATGGCTACACCTTC. Encoded protein: CASTPGTANYGYTF.

The sample holds a few counts of this clonotype. V usage is TRBV6-2 or TRBV6-3 and J usage is TRBJ1-2; D unclear. V was pared by 0 bases and J by 0 bases, with 2 bases between. The CDR3 consists of 13 residues. Germline lookup yields CDR1 MNHEY and CDR2 SVGEGT. The CDR3 loop reads CASSYSSNYGYTF. The CDR3 nucleotides read TGTGCCAGCAGTTACTCGTCTAACTATGGCTACACCTTC.

About this clonotype itself: A junction end diverges from the germline sequence, so it may reflect a read error. The chain has TRBV11-2 and TRBJ2-2; 7 bases fit TRBD1. This CDR3 comprises 15 residues. Germline V gives CDR1 SGHAT, CDR2 FQNNGV. CDR3 coding DNA: TGTGCCAGCAGATGGGGGACAGCCAACACCGGGGACCTGTTTTTT. Amino acids: CASRWGTANTGDLFF.

This clonotype was observed at least ten times. V and J are TRBV29-1 and TRBJ1-1, with 7 bases fitting TRBD1. Germline V gene data show CDR1 as SQVTM and CDR2 as ANQGSEA. The CDR3 covers 14 residues. V lost 3 bases and J lost 0; bases outside the gene matches: 4. CDR3 loop: CSVDRGSLNTEAFF. CDR3 in DNA: TGCAGCGTTGACAGGGGGTCCTTGAACACTGAAGCTTTCTTT.

Concerning this clonotype itself: A single base separates this from a much larger clone, so it may be a read error. The rearrangement uses TRBV4-2 and TRBJ2-7; D possibly corresponds to TRBD2 (6 bases). Germline CDR1 reads LGHNA; CDR2 reads YNFKEQ. This CDR3 has 14 amino acids. The CDR3 region has the DNA TGTGCCAGCAGCCAATCGGGGGTTCTCTACGAGCAGTGCTTC. Its translation is CASSQSGVLYEQCF.

About this clonotype itself: The junction and the germline gene differ at one end; a read error may be behind it. The gene calls are TRBV11-3 and TRBJ2-4; maybe TRBD1 (6 bases). CDR3 length: 16 amino acids. Germline assignment: CDR1 SGHNT and CDR2 YENEEA. CDR3 loop: CASSDRQDQAKNIQCF. For the CDR3, the DNA is TGTGCCAGCAGCGATCGACAGGACCAAGCCAAAAACATTCAGTGCTTC.

This clonotype turned up a few times. V is TRBV5-5 and J is TRBJ2-6; no firm D call. The ends were cut back, 1 base at V and 0 bases at J, with 14 bases in the middle. There are 18 residues in the CDR3. Germline CDR1 is SGHKS and CDR2 is YYEKEE (reference sequence). Here the CDR3 DNA reads TGTGCCAGCAGCTTGTGGGCGCTGAGTAGCTCTGGGGCCAACGTCCTGACTTTC. Its translation: CASSLWALSSSGANVLTF.

The chain links TRBV4-3 to TRBJ2-2, with D possibly TRBD1 on 5 matching bases. The length of the CDR3 is 17 residues. Germline assignment: CDR1 LGHNA and CDR2 YSLEER. V lost 1 base, J lost 4 bases, and 16 bases lay in between. The CDR3 region has the DNA TGCGCCAGCAGCCAAGGTCCAGGGCGCCCTAGCACCGGGGAGCTGTTTTTT. Translated: CASSQGPGRPSTGELFF.

Concerning this clonotype: Given the absence of the conserved phenylalanine or tryptophan at the CDR3 end, a read error is likely. The rearrangement links TRBV29-1 to TRBJ2-1; D is unclear. The germline CDR1 and CDR2 sequences are SQVTM and ANQGSEA. The CDR3 is 11 amino acids. The V and J ends lost 8 bases and 10 bases respectively, with 15 bases between them. CDR3 DNA: TGCAGCTGGGTCCGGGCTCAGGAGCAGTTCCTC. Its protein is CSWVRAQEQFL.

This CDR3 is CATSGPRAYSGANVLTF. As DNA, the CDR3 is TGTGCCACCAGTGGCCCCAGGGCTTACTCTGGGGCCAACGTCCTGACTTTC. The V call is TRBV24-1, the J call TRBJ2-6; possibly TRBD1 for D (5 bases). Trimming pared 5 bases from V and 0 bases from J, leaving 13 bases between. The V gene's germline CDR1 is KGHDR and CDR2 SFDVKD. The CDR3 spans 17 residues.